What follows describes a single TCR beta chain. What it recognizes is unknown. The germline V and J ends were trimmed by 4 bases and 8 bases, with 15 bases remaining between them. The CDR3 covers 14 residues. Germline assignment: CDR1 MNHEY and CDR2 SMNVEV (reference sequence). When sampled, the donors appeared nominally healthy, though they likely had unrecorded immune exposures. Primers: 60 Vbeta forward and 13 Jbeta reverse. Assay used: immunoSEQ multiplex PCR; TCRdb lists only in-frame clones, some missing. Here the sample spans some 120,000 clones, roughly 70% being singletons. This sample was included in a study of cytomegalovirus exposure and HLA in healthy donors. General study findings and limits: Later, an analysis found that common viral pathogens appeared to be linked with several of the most significant clusters. V- and J-gene trimming in TCR beta was tied to a missense DCLRE1C variant by an analysis performed later.

The clonotype originates from a man aged 25-45 years in good health and CMV-seropositive. The chain combines TRBV27 with TRBJ2-1, with D tentatively TRBD2 (6 bases). Material: PBMCs. The CDR3 protein is CASSYGLFVDEQFF. In DNA, the CDR3 is TGTGCCAGCAGTTATGGACTATTCGTGGATGAGCAGTTCTTC.